The present TCR beta chain was sequenced within a study of blood T cell repertoires in COVID-19. Using immunoSEQ multiplex PCR, the repertoire was profiled, and TCRdb retains in-frame clones only, with some absent. The sample has about 170,000 clones; around four fifths are singletons. The germline CDR1 and CDR2 sequences are LNHDA and SQIVND (reference sequence). This CDR3 region has 13 residues. Trimming took 3 bases from V and 9 from J, leaving 12 bases between them. Patients of the Seattle cohort, enrolled during active infection, were followed longitudinally. Input material: peripheral blood. The chain employs TRBV19 and TRBJ2-1; weak D call: TRBD2 (6 bases). The receptor was isolated from a woman over 75 with COVID-19, enrolled during active disease. The CDR3 region has the DNA TGTGCCAGTAGTATTCCGGGGGTCCGTGAGCAGTTCTTC. Protein: CASSIPGVREQFF.